Reported below is one T cell receptor beta chain. Antigen specificity is unknown. The data stem from a study of cytomegalovirus exposure and HLA in healthy donors. Study conclusions and caveats: Later, an analysis found that common viral pathogens appeared to be linked with several of the most significant clusters. An analysis that was carried out later associated fewer than 20,000 TCR beta sequences with HLA alleles at 0.05 false discovery rate. Donor immune exposure was known only as CMV serostatus. Rare TCR sequences predominated, though certain public TCRs were found in many donors.

In the PCR, 60 Vbeta and 13 Jbeta primers were used. Assay used: immunoSEQ multiplex PCR; TCRdb lists only in-frame clones, some missing. The sample records about 160,000 clones, around 80% being singletons. The receptor comes from a man aged 35 to 55 in good health and CMV-seronegative. The sequenced sample was PBMCs.

This CDR3 reads CASSFLFEGQGSYTF. CDR3 DNA: TGTGCCAGCAGTTTTCTTTTCGAGGGACAGGGAAGCTACACCTTC. The rearrangement links TRBV28 to TRBJ1-2; TRBD1 agrees at 9 bases. The V and J ends lost 3 bases and 9 bases, in that order; junction bases with no gene match: 11. Germline lookup yields CDR1 MDHEN and CDR2 SYDVKM. The CDR3 runs to 15 residues.